This TCR beta chain was sequenced for a study of cytomegalovirus exposure and HLA in healthy donors. For the study at large: According to later analysis, the same platform produced the 110 or so validation and 600 to 800 first-cohort repertoires. Study-level points and caveats: The study recorded 150 to 200 TCR beta chains that were cytomegalovirus-associated. Rarity marked most TCR sequences, yet some public TCRs occurred in many donors. Accounts indicate the classifier identified cytomegalovirus status with strong specificity and sensitivity.

Here immunoSEQ multiplex PCR was the method, and the copy in TCRdb shows in-frame clones only, minus some. The profile shows some 170,000 clones, about 90% of them singletons. Comments on this clone: Its target is unknown.

Sequenced input: PBMCs. This sequence was found in a woman in her thirties in good health and CMV-seronegative.

The CDR3 loop reads CASSQDIRSSYNEQFF. The DNA for the CDR3 is TGCGCCAGCAGCCAAGACATTAGAAGCTCTTACAATGAGCAGTTCTTC. The V gene is TRBV4-1, the J gene TRBJ2-1; D is unresolved. The germline gives CDR1 MGHRA, CDR2 YSYEKL. Trimming cost V 0 bases and J 4 bases, with 13 bases left between them. The CDR3 consists of 16 residues.